The T cell receptor beta chain under discussion was sequenced for a study of T cell responses to AZD1222 COVID-19 vaccine. Findings of the study overall: Clonal diversity was possibly underestimated, and the donors were mostly white British, with more females.

Looked up from germline, CDR1 is SEHNR and CDR2 is FQNEAQ (reference sequence). Trimming removed 2 bases at V and 7 bases at J, with 12 bases between. The CDR3 length is 13 residues. TCRdb's table, derived via immunoSEQ multiplex PCR, lists solely in-frame clones and lacks some. The data contain fewer than 130,000 clones, around 90% of them seen just once; the ten biggest clones take up roughly 2.5%. This clone was picked up a small number of times. The antigen is undetermined. The receptor comes from an adult who received the AZD1222 COVID-19 vaccine. The chain has TRBV7-9 and TRBJ2-7, with a possible D match to TRBD1 (6 bases). The input for sequencing was peripheral blood, taken 28 days after the second AZD1222 dose. This chain's CDR3 is CASSLSPRGEQYF. CDR3 coding DNA: TGTGCCAGCAGCTTAAGCCCGAGGGGGGAGCAGTACTTC.